Following are 5 T cell receptor beta chains from one sample sequenced in a study of blood T cells in healthy people across ages. Sample-barcoded 5' priming and a J-beta primer mix drove a second PCR of roughly 7 to 11 cycles. MiXCR, applied by TCRdb to the 5' RACE reads, yields one record per CDR3 protein. The sample lists hundreds of thousands of distinct CDR3 sequences; around 25% were seen once. The same data also went into a second study, on T cells of mothers and their children.

Sequenced sample: blood. The receptors stem from a boy between 10 and 17 years old in good health.

The chain carries TRBV29-1 and TRBJ1-1; the D is unclear. V gave up 4 bases and J gave up 3 bases, with 27 bases separating them. In germline, CDR1 is SQVTM, CDR2 ANQGSEA. The CDR3 runs to 18 residues. The CDR3 DNA reads as TGCAGCGTTGTAATGATAGTTGGGTCCCGGCCCTACGACACTGAAGCTTTCTTT. Its translation is CSVVMIVGSRPYDTEAFF. The full variable domain, with the rest looked up from reference TRBV29-1 and TRBJ1-1, is SAVISQKPSRDICQRGTSLTIQCQVDSQVTMMFWYRQQPGQSLTLIATANQGSEATYESGFVIDKFPISRPNLTFSTLTVSNMSPEDSSIYLCSVVMIVGSRPYDTEAFFGQGTRLTVV.

The gene calls are TRBV6-5 and TRBJ2-1, with D perhaps being TRBD1 or TRBD2 (5 bases each). Trimming took off 0 bases at V and 4 bases at J, with 10 bases between the two ends. The CDR3 runs 15 residues. Germline V gene lookup returns CDR1 MNHEY and CDR2 SVGAGI. CDR3 coding DNA: TGTGCCAGCAGTTACTCGAGGGGTTTTTACAATGAGCAGTTCTTC. Protein product: CASSYSRGFYNEQFF.

This clonotype was counted ten times or more. This rearrangement joins TRBV6-5 to TRBJ2-4, with 7 bases matching TRBD1. Germline CDR1 is MNHEY and CDR2 is SVGAGI. CDR3 length equals 13 residues. The junction had 3 bases not matched to a gene; V was cut back by 6 bases and J by 4 bases. The CDR3: CASSRDRKNIQYF. For the CDR3, the DNA is TGTGCCAGCAGCAGGGACAGAAAAAACATTCAGTACTTC.

The rearrangement uses TRBV28 and TRBJ2-4; D remains unclear. The germline CDR1 and CDR2 sequences are MDHEN and SYDVKM. This CDR3 has 15 amino acids. Deletions cut 4 bases from V and 1 base from J, with 11 bases between. CDR3 DNA: TGTGCCAGCAGTTGGGTAGCATCGGCCAAAAACATTCAGTACTTC. It specifies CASSWVASAKNIQYF.

This clonotype was counted only a few times. CDR3 nucleotides: TGTGCCACCAGTGATTCCGGACCACAAGAGACCCAGTACTTC. The encoded protein is CATSDSGPQETQYF. The chain joins TRBV24-1 to TRBJ2-5; no clear D. The CDR3 is 14 residues long. From germline, CDR1 is KGHDR and CDR2 SFDVKD. Trimming removed 2 bases at V and 2 bases at J, with 8 bases between.